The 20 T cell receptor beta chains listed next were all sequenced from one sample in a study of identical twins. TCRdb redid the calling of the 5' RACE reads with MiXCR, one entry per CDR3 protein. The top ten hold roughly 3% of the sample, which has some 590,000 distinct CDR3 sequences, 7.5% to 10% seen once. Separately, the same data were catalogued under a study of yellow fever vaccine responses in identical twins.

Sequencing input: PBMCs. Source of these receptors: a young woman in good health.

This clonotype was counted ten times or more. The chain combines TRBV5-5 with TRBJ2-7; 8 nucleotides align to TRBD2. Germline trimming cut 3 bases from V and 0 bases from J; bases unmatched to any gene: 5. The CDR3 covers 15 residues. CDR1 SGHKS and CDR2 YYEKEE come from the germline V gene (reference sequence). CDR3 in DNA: TGTGCCAGCAGCTCCGTACTAGCGGTCTCCTACGAGCAGTACTTC. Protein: CASSSVLAVSYEQYF. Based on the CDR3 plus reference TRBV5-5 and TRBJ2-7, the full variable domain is DAGVTQSPTHLIKTRGQQVTLRCSPISGHKSVSWYQQVLGQGPQFIFQYYEKEERGRGNFPDRFSARQFPNYSSELNVNALLLGDSALYLCASSSVLAVSYEQYFGPGTRLTVT.

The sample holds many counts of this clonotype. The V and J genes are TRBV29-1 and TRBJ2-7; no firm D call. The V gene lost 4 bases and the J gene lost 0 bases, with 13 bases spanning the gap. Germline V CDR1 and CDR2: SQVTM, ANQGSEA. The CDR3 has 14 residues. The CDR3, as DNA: TGCAGCGTTGCGACCGACCCATACTCCTACGAGCAGTACTTC. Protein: CSVATDPYSYEQYF.

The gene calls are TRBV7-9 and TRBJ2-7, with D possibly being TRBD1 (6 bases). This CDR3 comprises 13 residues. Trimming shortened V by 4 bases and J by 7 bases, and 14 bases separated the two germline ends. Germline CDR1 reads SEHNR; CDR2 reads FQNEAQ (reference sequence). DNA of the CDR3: TGTGCCAGCAGCTGGGGACAAAGGCAAGAGCAGTACTTC. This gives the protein CASSWGQRQEQYF.

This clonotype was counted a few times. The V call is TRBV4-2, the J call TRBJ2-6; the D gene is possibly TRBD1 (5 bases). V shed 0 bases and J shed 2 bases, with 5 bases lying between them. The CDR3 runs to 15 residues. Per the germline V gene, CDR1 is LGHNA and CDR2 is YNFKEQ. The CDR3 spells CASSQEGAGANVLTF. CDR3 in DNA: TGTGCCAGCAGCCAAGAAGGGGCTGGGGCCAACGTCCTGACTTTC.

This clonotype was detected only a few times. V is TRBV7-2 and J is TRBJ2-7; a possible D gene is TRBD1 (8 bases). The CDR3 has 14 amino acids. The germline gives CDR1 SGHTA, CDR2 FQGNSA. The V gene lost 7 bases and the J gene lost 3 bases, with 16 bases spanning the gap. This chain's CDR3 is CASTPNRGGYEQYF. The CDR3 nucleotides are TGTGCCAGCACCCCAAACAGGGGGGGCTACGAGCAGTACTTC.

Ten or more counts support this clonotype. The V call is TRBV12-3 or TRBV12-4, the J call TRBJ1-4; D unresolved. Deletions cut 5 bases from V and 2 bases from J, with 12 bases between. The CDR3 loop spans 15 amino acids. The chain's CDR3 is CASSKSLATNEKLFF. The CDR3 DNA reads TGTGCCAGCAGTAAGTCGCTGGCGACTAATGAAAAACTGTTTTTT.

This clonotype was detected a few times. The CDR3 is CSVVSVSSGANVLTF. CDR3 DNA sequence: TGCAGCGTTGTTTCCGTAAGCTCTGGGGCCAACGTCCTGACTTTC. The chain is built from TRBV29-1 and TRBJ2-6; D is undetermined. This CDR3 region has 15 residues. Germline CDR1 SQVTM, CDR2 ANQGSEA. V lost 4 bases, J lost 0 bases, and 10 bases lay in between.

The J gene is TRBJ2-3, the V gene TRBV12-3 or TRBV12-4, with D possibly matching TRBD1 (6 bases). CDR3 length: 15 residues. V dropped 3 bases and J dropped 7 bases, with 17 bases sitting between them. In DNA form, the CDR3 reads TGTGCCAGCAGTTTCAGCAGGGACACATCGCATACGCAGTATTTT. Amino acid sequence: CASSFSRDTSHTQYF.

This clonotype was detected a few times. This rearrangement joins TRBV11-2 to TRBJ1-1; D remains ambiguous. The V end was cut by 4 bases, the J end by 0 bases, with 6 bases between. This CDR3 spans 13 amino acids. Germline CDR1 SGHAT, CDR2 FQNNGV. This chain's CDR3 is CASSSAMNTEAFF. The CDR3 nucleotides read TGTGCCAGCAGCTCGGCTATGAACACTGAAGCTTTCTTT.

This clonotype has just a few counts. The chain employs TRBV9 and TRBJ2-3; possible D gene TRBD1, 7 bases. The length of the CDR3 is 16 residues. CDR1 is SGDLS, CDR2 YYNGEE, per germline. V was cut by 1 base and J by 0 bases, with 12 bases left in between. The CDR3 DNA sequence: TGTGCCAGCAGCGTACTACAGGGGAGGAGCACAGATACGCAGTATTTT. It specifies CASSVLQGRSTDTQYF. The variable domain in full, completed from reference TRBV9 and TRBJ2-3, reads DSGVTQTPKHLITATGQRVTLRCSPRSGDLSVYWYQQSLDQGLQFLIQYYNGEERAKGNILERFSAQQFPDLHSELNLSSLELGDSALYFCASSVLQGRSTDTQYFGPGTRLTVL.

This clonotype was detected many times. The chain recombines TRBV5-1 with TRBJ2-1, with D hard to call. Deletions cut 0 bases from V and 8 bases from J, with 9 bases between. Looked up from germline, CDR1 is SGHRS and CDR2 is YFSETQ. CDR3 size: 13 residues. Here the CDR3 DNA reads TGCGCCAGCAGCTTGGAAGTGGGCTATGAGCAGTTCTTC. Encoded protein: CASSLEVGYEQFF.

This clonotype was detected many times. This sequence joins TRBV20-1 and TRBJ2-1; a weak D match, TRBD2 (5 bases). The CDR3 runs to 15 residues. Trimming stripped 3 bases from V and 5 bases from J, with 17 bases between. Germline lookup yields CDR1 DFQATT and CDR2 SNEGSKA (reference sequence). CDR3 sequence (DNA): TGCAGTGCTAGCTCCCTAGCCCTCCTTCACAATGAGCAGTTCTTC. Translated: CSASSLALLHNEQFF.

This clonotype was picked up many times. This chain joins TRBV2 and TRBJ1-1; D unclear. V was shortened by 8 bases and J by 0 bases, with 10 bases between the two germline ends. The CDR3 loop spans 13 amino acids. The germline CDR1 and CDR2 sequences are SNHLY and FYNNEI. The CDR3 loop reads CASDGMVNTEAFF. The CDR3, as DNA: TGTGCCAGCGACGGGATGGTGAACACTGAAGCTTTCTTT.

CDR3 loop: CASSLGWGKGEQYF. The CDR3 DNA reads as TGTGCCAGCAGCTTAGGTTGGGGCAAGGGGGAGCAGTACTTC. The rearrangement links TRBV7-2 to TRBJ2-7; TRBD1 is a possible D gene (5 bases). The CDR3 runs 14 residues. In germline, CDR1 is SGHTA, CDR2 FQGNSA. Trimming cost V 1 base and J 7 bases, with 14 bases left between them.

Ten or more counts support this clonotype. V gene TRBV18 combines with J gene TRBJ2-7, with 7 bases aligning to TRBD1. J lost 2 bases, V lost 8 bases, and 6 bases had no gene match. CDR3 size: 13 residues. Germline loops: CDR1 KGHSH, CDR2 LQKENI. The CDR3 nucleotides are TGTGCCAGCAGCCCAGACAGGGCCTACGAGCAGTACTTC. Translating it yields CASSPDRAYEQYF.

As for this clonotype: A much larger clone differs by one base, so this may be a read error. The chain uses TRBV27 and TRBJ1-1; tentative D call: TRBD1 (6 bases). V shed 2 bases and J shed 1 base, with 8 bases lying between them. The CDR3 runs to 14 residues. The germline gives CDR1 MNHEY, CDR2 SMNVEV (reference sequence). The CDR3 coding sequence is TGTGCCAGCAGTTTAGCAGGGGCGAACACTGAAGCTTTCTTT. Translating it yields CASSLAGANTEAFF.

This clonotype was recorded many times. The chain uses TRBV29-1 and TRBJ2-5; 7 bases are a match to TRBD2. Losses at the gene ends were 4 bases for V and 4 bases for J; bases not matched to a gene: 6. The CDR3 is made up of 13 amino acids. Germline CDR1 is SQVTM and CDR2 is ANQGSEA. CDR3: CSVGTRARETQYF. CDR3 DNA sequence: TGCAGCGTTGGGACTAGAGCTAGAGAGACCCAGTACTTC.

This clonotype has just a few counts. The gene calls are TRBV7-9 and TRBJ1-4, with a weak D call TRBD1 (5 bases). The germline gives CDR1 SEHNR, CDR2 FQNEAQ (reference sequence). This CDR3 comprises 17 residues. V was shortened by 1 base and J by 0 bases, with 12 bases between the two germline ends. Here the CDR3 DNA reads TGTGCCAGCAGCTTAGTAACAGGTTATGCAACTAATGAAAAACTGTTTTTT. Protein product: CASSLVTGYATNEKLFF.

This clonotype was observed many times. CDR3 nucleotides: TGTGCCACCAGTGCGGGGGTTGAAGAGACCCAGTACTTC. Translating it yields CATSAGVEETQYF. This chain joins TRBV24-1 and TRBJ2-5; D is possibly TRBD2 (6 bases). Trimming removed 5 bases from V and 3 bases from J, with 9 bases in between. CDR3 length: 13 residues. Germline CDR1 KGHDR, CDR2 SFDVKD.

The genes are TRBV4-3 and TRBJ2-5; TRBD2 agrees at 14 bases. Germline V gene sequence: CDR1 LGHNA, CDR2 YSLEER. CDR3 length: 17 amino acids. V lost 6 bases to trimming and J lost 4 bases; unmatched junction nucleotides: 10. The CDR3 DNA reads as TGCGCCAGCAGTCTGGGACTAGCGGGAGCCCCGGGAGAGACCCAGTACTTC. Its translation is CASSLGLAGAPGETQYF.